The rows below give T cell receptor beta chains drawn from one sample of a study of cytomegalovirus exposure and HLA in healthy donors. Produced via immunoSEQ multiplex PCR; TCRdb's table is partial and in-frame only. The sample has about 160,000 clones; 75% to 90% are singletons. The specimen sequenced was PBMCs. All receptors come from a man aged 30 to 39 in good health and CMV-seronegative. CDR3s include the opening cysteine and the closing phenylalanine or tryptophan. Each record gives: D gene, V gene, clone size, J gene, CDR3 protein, CDR3 DNA. A D gene is named only where the DNA matches it firmly. The size entry is marked missing in some rows and otherwise reads once, few, many or a size class.

TRBD2,TRBV27,.,TRBJ2-7,CASSLFPGTSGSYEQYF,TGTGCCAGCAGTTTATTTCCCGGGACTAGCGGGAGTTACGAGCAGTACTTC
.,TRBV7-6,once,TRBJ2-7,CASSRVEVVDEQYF,TGTGCCAGCAGCCGGGTAGAGGTAGTAGACGAGCAGTACTTC
TRBD2,TRBV7-2,.,TRBJ2-5,CASSFKNRAGGPETQYF,TGTGCCAGCAGCTTTAAGAACCGAGCGGGGGGGCCGGAGACCCAGTACTTC
TRBD2,TRBV28,.,TRBJ2-1,CASSILGAGHFNEQFF,TGTGCCAGCAGTATCCTCGGAGCGGGGCACTTCAATGAGCAGTTCTTC
.,TRBV11-2,.,TRBJ2-1,CASSTQGLGNMGNEQFF,TGTGCCAGCAGCACCCAGGGCTTAGGGAATATGGGCAATGAGCAGTTCTTC
.,TRBV28,.,TRBJ1-2,CASSQFLEANYGYTF,TGTGCCAGCAGCCAATTCTTAGAAGCTAACTATGGCTACACCTTC
TRBD1,TRBV5-5,once,TRBJ1-4,CASSFGQGNEKLFF,TGTGCCAGCAGCTTCGGACAGGGGAATGAAAAACTGTTTTTT
.,TRBV6-5,.,TRBJ2-1,CATSRDALDRIMQFF,TGTGCCACCAGTCGGGATGCCTTAGACAGGATTATGCAGTTCTTC
TRBD1,TRBV6-5,.,TRBJ1-2,CASSYARQGQNGYTF,TGTGCCAGCAGTTACGCCAGACAGGGACAGAATGGCTACACCTTC
.,TRBV28,once,TRBJ1-5,CASSRDRSNQPQHF,TGTGCCAGCAGCCGCGACAGGTCAAATCAGCCCCAGCATTTT
TRBD1,TRBV28,.,TRBJ1-6,CASSTEGGGWNSPLHF,TGTGCCAGCAGCACTGAAGGGGGCGGGTGGAATTCACCCCTCCACTTT
.,TRBV30,.,TRBJ1-2,CASSTGGGGGYTF,TGTGCCTCCTCGACAGGCGGTGGAGGCGGCTACACCTTC
TRBD1,TRBV27,few,TRBJ1-1,CASSFSAGPRDRNTEAFF,TGTGCCAGCAGTTTTTCCGCGGGGCCCCGGGACAGGAACACTGAAGCTTTCTTT
TRBD1,TRBV7-2,once,TRBJ2-3,CASSRTGGSTDTQYF,TGTGCCAGCAGCCGGACAGGGGGGAGCACAGATACGCAGTATTTT
TRBD1,TRBV4-3,.,TRBJ1-1,CASSQGQGMNTEAFF,TGCGCCAGCAGCCAAGGACAGGGCATGAACACTGAAGCTTTCTTT
.,TRBV2,.,TRBJ1-6,CASSEAIGGRSPLHF,TGTGCCAGCAGTGAAGCGATCGGGGGGAGGTCACCCCTCCACTTT
.,TRBV28,.,TRBJ2-2,CASSLSEGANTGELFF,TGTGCCAGCAGTTTAAGCGAGGGGGCGAACACCGGGGAGCTGTTTTTT
.,TRBV28,few,TRBJ1-6,CASVRDSYNSPLHF,TGTGCCAGCGTGCGGGACTCCTATAATTCACCCCTCCACTTT
TRBD1,TRBV5-4,few,TRBJ2-3,CASSSGQGHTDTQYF,TGTGCCAGCAGCTCCGGACAGGGTCACACAGATACGCAGTATTTT
.,TRBV9,.,TRBJ1-1,CASSAWTGEGTEAFF,TGTGCCAGCAGCGCTTGGACTGGGGAAGGAACTGAAGCTTTCTTT
TRBD1,TRBV5-1,.,TRBJ2-7,CASSLNAGGAAEDEQYF,TGCGCCAGCAGCTTGAACGCAGGGGGCGCGGCGGAGGACGAGCAGTACTTC
.,TRBV7-9,.,TRBJ1-6,CSSSPGARGPYNSPLHF,TGTTCCAGCAGCCCAGGGGCCAGGGGCCCTTATAATTCACCCCTCCACTTT
.,TRBV25-1,.,TRBJ1-2,CASSETIIGYGYTF,TGTGCCAGCAGTGAAACGATAATCGGCTATGGCTACACCTTC
TRBD2,TRBV13,.,TRBJ2-5,CASSLVGLAAPRAQYF,TGTGCCAGCAGCTTAGTGGGACTAGCGGCCCCCAGGGCCCAGTACTTC
.,TRBV7-6,.,TRBJ2-2,CASSRGRGFAGELFF,TGTGCCAGCAGTCGAGGACGGGGATTCGCCGGGGAGCTGTTTTTT
.,TRBV25-1,.,TRBJ1-1,CASRHGPREAEAFF,TGTGCCAGCAGACACGGGCCCCGGGAGGCTGAAGCTTTCTTT
.,TRBV28,once,TRBJ2-7,CASSSPLGFAIYEQYF,TGTGCCAGCAGTTCCCCACTAGGTTTCGCGATCTACGAGCAGTACTTC
.,TRBV28,.,TRBJ2-5,CASSRTGDLGGTQYF,TGTGCCAGCAGTCGGACAGGCGACCTCGGGGGGACCCAGTACTTC
.,TRBV5-6,few,TRBJ1-3,CASSLRFSGNTIYF,TGTGCCAGCAGCTTGCGGTTCTCTGGAAACACCATATATTTT
.,TRBV11-1,.,TRBJ1-1,CASSQTRRTNTEAFF,TGTGCCAGCAGCCAAACCCGGAGGACGAACACTGAAGCTTTCTTT
.,TRBV28,.,TRBJ1-4,CASSFRGIIEKLFF,TGTGCCAGCAGTTTTCGGGGAATTATTGAAAAACTGTTTTTT
.,TRBV7-6,.,TRBJ2-3,CASSLNEYTDTQYF,TGTGCCAGCAGCTTAAACGAGTACACAGATACGCAGTATTTT
TRBD1,TRBV27,.,TRBJ1-4,CASSSRGDEKLFF,TGTGCCAGCAGTTCCAGGGGGGATGAAAAACTGTTTTTT
.,TRBV7-3,few,TRBJ2-7,CASSLGAGSTLHEQYF,TGTGCCAGCAGCTTAGGTGCCGGTTCGACTCTCCACGAGCAGTACTTC
.,TRBV10-1,.,TRBJ2-7,CASSVHSNHEQYF,TGCGCCAGCAGTGTCCACAGTAACCACGAGCAGTACTTC
TRBD2,TRBV5-6,.,TRBJ2-5,CASSLDGGGPGETQYF,TGTGCCAGCAGCTTGGATGGCGGGGGACCAGGTGAGACCCAGTACTTC
.,TRBV2,.,TRBJ1-2,CASRWVQGYGYTF,TGTGCCAGCCGATGGGTGCAGGGCTATGGCTACACCTTC
TRBD1,TRBV25-1,.,TRBJ2-7,CASSATGQLPYEQYF,TGTGCCAGCAGTGCTACGGGACAGCTACCCTACGAGCAGTACTTC
.,TRBV11-3,.,TRBJ2-1,CASSPNGQAQFF,TGTGCCAGCAGCCCAAACGGACAAGCGCAGTTCTTC
TRBD2,TRBV4-3,.,TRBJ2-6,CASTTSGGAGANVLTF,TGCGCCAGCACGACTAGCGGGGGGGCTGGGGCCAACGTCCTGACTTTC
.,TRBV7-9,.,TRBJ2-7,CASSLTRVDPYEQYF,TGTGCCAGCAGCTTGACCAGGGTCGACCCCTACGAGCAGTACTTC
.,TRBV5-6,once,TRBJ2-1,CASSPRLGAFEQFF,TGTGCCAGCAGCCCACGGTTGGGGGCATTTGAGCAGTTCTTC
TRBD1,TRBV13,.,TRBJ2-4,CASSHRGRTKNIQYF,TGTGCCAGCAGCCACAGGGGGCGGACCAAAAACATTCAGTACTTC
TRBD2,TRBV7-2,.,TRBJ2-5,CASSFLPRGGRETQYF,TGTGCCAGCAGCTTCCTCCCGCGGGGGGGCCGGGAGACCCAGTACTTC
TRBD1,TRBV7-9,.,TRBJ2-7,CSSIGTERYEQYF,TGTTCCAGCATCGGGACAGAACGCTACGAGCAGTACTTC
.,TRBV2,.,TRBJ2-5,CASTPGETQYF,TGTGCCAGCACTCCCGGGGAGACCCAGTACTTC
TRBD2,TRBV7-3,.,TRBJ2-3,CASSWTSGGQDTQYF,TGTGCCAGCAGTTGGACTAGCGGGGGTCAGGATACGCAGTATTTT
TRBD1,TRBV6-6,.,TRBJ2-2,CASSGTGNTGELFF,TGTGCCAGCTCCGGGACAGGGAACACCGGGGAGCTGTTTTTT
.,TRBV5-4,.,TRBJ2-7,CASSPAGRLAEQYF,TGTGCCAGCAGCCCGGCGGGACGTCTAGCCGAGCAGTACTTC
.,TRBV15,.,TRBJ1-5,CATNREGGRNQPQHF,TGTGCCACAAACAGGGAGGGTGGGCGCAATCAGCCCCAGCATTTT
TRBD1,TRBV13,.,TRBJ2-3,CASSLDRGNTDTQYF,TGTGCCAGCAGCCTTGACAGGGGAAACACAGATACGCAGTATTTT
.,TRBV28,.,TRBJ1-1,CASSLLGEGNTEAFF,TGTGCCAGCAGTTTATTGGGAGAAGGGAACACTGAAGCTTTCTTT
TRBD2,TRBV7-6,.,TRBJ2-5,CASSLVGGGASVETQYF,TGTGCCAGCAGCTTGGTTGGCGGGGGGGCCTCAGTAGAGACCCAGTACTTC
TRBD2,TRBV4-2,.,TRBJ2-1,CASSPRGASGSLTEQFF,TGTGCCAGCAGCCCCCGAGGGGCTAGCGGGAGCCTTACGGAGCAGTTCTTC
.,TRBV11-2,.,TRBJ2-1,CASSLAFRVVEQFF,TGTGCCAGCAGCTTAGCGTTCAGGGTTGTTGAGCAGTTCTTC